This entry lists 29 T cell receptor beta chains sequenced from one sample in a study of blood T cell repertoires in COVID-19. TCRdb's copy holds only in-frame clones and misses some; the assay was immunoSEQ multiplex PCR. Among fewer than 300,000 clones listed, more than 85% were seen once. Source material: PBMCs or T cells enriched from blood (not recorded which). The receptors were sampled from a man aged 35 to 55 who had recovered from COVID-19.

The CDR3, as DNA: TGTGCCACCAGCAGAGGGAATAGACTAGCGGGATTTGCAGATACGCAGTATTTT. The encoded protein is CATSRGNRLAGFADTQYF. The V gene is TRBV15, the J gene TRBJ2-3, with TRBD2 matching over 11 bases. The J segment lost 4 bases and the V segment lost 1 base, leaving 10 bases of the junction unmatched. The germline V gene has CDR1 LNHNV and CDR2 YYDKDF (reference sequence). The CDR3 is 18 residues long.

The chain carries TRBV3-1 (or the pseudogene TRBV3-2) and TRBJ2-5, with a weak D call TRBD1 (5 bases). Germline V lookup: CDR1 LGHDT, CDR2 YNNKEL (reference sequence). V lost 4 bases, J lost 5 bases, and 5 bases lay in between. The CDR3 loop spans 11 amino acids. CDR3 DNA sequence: TGTGCCAGCAGCCCAGGGGAGACCCAGTACTTC. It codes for CASSPGETQYF.

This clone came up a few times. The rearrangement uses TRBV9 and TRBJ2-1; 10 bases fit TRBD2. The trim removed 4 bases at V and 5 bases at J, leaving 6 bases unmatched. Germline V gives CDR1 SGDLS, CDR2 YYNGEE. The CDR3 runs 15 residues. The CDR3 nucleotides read TGTGCCAGCAGCCCAAGGACTAGCGGAAACAATGAGCAGTTCTTC. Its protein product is CASSPRTSGNNEQFF.

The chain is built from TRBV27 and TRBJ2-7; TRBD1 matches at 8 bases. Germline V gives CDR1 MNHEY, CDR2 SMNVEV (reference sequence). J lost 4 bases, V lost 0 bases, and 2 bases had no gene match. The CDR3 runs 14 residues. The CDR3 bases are TGTGCCAGCAGTTTATCCGACAGGGGATACGAGCAGTACTTC. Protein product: CASSLSDRGYEQYF.

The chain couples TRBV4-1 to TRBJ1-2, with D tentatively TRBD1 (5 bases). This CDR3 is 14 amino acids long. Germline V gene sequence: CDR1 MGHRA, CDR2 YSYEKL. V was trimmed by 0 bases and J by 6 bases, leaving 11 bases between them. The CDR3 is CASSQEERGDGYTF. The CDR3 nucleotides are TGCGCCAGCAGCCAAGAGGAGCGGGGCGATGGCTACACCTTC.

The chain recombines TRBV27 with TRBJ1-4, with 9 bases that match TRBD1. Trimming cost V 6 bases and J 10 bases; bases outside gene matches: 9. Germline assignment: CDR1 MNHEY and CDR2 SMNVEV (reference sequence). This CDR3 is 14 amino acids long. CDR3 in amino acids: CASRGTGRFSKLFF. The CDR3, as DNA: TGTGCCAGCAGGGGGACAGGGAGGTTTTCAAAACTGTTTTTT.

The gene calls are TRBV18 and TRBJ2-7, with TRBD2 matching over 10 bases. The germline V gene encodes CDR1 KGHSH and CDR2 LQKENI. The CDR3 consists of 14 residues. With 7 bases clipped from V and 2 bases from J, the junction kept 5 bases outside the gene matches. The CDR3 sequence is CASCTGLAPYEQYF. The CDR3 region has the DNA TGTGCCAGCTGCACGGGACTAGCGCCCTACGAGCAGTACTTC.

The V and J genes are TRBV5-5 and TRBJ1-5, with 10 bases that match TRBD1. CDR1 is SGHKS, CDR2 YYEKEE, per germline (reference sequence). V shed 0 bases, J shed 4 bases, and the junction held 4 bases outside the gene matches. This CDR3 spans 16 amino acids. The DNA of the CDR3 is TGTGCCAGCAGCTTGGGACAGGGGGCCGGAAATCAGCCCCAGCATTTT. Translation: CASSLGQGAGNQPQHF.

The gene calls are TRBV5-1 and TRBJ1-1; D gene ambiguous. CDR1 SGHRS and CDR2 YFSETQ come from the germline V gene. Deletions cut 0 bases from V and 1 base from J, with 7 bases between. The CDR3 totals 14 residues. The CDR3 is CASSLVGENTEAFF. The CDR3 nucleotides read TGCGCCAGCAGCTTGGTCGGAGAGAACACTGAAGCTTTCTTT.

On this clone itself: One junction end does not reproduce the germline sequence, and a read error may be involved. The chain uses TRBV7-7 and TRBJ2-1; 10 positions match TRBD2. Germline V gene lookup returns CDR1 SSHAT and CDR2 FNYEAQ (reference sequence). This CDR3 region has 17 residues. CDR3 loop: CASSLVASGGEGNEQFF. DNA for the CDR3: TGTGCTAGCAGCTTAGTGGCTAGCGGGGGCGAGGGGAATGAGCAGTTCTTC. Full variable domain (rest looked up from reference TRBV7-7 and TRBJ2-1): GAGVSQSPRYKVTKRGQDVTLRCDPISSHATLYWYQQALGQGPEFLTYFNYEAQPDKSGLPSDRFSAERPEGSISTLTIQRTEQRDSAMYRCASSLVASGGEGNEQFFGPGTRLTVL.

The CDR3 region is CASSSVGGGGEQYF. The CDR3 DNA reads as TGTGCCAGCAGCTCGGTAGGGGGAGGGGGCGAGCAGTACTTC. The J gene is TRBJ2-7, the V gene TRBV7-2, with TRBD2 as a possible D gene (7 bases). Between the trimmed V and J ends, which lost 4 bases and 6 bases, there was a span of 16 bases. The germline V gene has CDR1 SGHTA and CDR2 FQGNSA. This CDR3 has 14 residues.

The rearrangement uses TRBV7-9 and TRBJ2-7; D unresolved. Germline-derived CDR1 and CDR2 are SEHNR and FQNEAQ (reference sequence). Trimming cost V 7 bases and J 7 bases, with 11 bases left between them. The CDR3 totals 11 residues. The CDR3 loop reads CASTRGAEQYF. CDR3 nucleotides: TGTGCCAGCACGAGAGGCGCGGAGCAGTACTTC. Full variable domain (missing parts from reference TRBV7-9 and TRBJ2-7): DTGVSQNPRHKITKRGQNVTFRCDPISEHNRLYWYRQTLGQGPEFLTYFQNEAQLEKSRLLSDRFSAERPKGSFSTLEIQRTEQGDSAMYLCASTRGAEQYFGPGTRLTVT.

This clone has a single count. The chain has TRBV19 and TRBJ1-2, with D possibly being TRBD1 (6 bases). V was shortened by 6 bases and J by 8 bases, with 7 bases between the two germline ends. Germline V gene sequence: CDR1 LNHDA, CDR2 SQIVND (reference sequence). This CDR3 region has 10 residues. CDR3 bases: TGTGCCAGTAGCAGGGGCGGCTACACCTTC. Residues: CASSRGGYTF.

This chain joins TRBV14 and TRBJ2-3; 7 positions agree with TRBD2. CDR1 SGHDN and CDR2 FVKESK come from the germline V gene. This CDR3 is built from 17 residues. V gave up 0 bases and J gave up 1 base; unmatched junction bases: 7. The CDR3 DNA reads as TGTGCCAGCAGCCAAGATCGGACTAGTCGGGGCACAGATACGCAGTATTTT. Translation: CASSQDRTSRGTDTQYF.

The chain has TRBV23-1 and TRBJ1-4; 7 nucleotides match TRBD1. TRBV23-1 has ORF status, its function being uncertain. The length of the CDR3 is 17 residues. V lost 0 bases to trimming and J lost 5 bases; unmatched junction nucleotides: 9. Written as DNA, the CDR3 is TGCGCCAGCAGTCAATCATGTGCGGGACAGCTAAATGAAAAACTGTTTTTT. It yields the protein CASSQSCAGQLNEKLFF.

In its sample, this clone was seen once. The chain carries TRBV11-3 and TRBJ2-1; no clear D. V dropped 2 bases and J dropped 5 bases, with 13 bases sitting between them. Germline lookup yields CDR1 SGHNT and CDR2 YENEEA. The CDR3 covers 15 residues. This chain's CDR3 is CASSLYSGFDNEQFF. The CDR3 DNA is TGTGCCAGCAGCTTATATTCAGGTTTTGACAATGAGCAGTTCTTC.

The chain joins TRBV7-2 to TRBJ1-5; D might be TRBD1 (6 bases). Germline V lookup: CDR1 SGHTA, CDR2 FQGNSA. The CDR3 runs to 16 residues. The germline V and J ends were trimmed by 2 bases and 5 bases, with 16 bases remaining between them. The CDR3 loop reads CASSLQAHRADQPQHF. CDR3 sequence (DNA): TGTGCCAGCAGCTTACAAGCCCACAGGGCAGATCAGCCCCAGCATTTT.

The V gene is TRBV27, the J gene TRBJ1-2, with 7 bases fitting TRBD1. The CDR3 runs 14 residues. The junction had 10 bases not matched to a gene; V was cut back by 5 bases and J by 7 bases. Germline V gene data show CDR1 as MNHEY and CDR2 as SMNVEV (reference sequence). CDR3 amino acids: CASSPRGQASGYTF. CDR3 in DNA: TGTGCCAGCAGTCCCAGAGGACAGGCGAGTGGCTACACCTTC.

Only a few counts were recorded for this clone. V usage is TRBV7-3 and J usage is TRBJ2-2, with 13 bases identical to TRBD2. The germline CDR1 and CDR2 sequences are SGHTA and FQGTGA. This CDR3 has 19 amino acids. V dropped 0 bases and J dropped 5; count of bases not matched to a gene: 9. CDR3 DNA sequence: TGTGCCAGCAGCTTAACGGACTGGACTAGCGGGAGTAGTACCGGGGAGCTGTTTTTT. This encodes CASSLTDWTSGSSTGELFF. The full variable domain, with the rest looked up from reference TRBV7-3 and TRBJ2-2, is GAGVSQTPSNKVTEKGKYVELRCDPISGHTALYWYRQSLGQGPEFLIYFQGTGAADDSGLPNDRFFAVRPEGSVSTLKIQRTERGDSAVYLCASSLTDWTSGSSTGELFFGEGSRLTVL.

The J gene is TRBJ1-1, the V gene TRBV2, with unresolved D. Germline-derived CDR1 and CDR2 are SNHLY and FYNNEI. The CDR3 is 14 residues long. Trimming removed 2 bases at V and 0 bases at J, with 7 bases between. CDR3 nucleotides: TGTGCCAGCAGTGAACACAGAATGAACACTGAAGCTTTCTTT. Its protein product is CASSEHRMNTEAFF.

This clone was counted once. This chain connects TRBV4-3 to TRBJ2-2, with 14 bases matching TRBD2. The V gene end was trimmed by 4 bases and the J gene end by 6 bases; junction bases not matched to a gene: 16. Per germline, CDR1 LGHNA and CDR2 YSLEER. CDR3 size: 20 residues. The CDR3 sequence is CASSPSDRTSGRLGPGELFF. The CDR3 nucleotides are TGCGCCAGCAGCCCCTCCGACCGGACTAGCGGGAGGTTGGGACCCGGGGAGCTGTTTTTT.

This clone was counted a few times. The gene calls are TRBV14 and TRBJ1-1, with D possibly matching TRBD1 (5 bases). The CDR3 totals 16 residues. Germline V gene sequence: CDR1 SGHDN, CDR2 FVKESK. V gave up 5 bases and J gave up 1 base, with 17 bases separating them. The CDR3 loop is CASSVRQTVGNTEAFF. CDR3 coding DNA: TGTGCCAGCAGCGTCCGACAGACGGTTGGGAACACTGAAGCTTTCTTT.

CDR3: CASTPGGSLYYEQYF. DNA for the CDR3: TGTGCCAGCACCCCGGGCGGGTCCCTCTACTACGAGCAGTACTTC. The V call is TRBV3-1 (or the pseudogene TRBV3-2), the J call TRBJ2-7; tentative D call: TRBD2 (5 bases). V lost 7 bases to trimming and J lost 3 bases, with 19 bases between them. This CDR3 is built from 15 residues. CDR1 LGHDT and CDR2 YNNKEL come from the germline V gene (reference sequence).

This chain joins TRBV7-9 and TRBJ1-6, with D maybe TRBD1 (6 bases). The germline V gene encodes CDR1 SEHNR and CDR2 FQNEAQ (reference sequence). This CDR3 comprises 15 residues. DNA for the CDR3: TGTGCTAGTCAGCGCGTCGGGACATCAGGATCACCCCTCCACTTT. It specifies CASQRVGTSGSPLHF.

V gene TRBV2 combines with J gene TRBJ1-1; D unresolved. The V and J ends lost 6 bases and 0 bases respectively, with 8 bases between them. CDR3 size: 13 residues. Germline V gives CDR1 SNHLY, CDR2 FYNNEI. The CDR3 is CASSPTLNTEAFF. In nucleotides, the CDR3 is TGTGCCAGCAGCCCCACACTGAACACTGAAGCTTTCTTT.

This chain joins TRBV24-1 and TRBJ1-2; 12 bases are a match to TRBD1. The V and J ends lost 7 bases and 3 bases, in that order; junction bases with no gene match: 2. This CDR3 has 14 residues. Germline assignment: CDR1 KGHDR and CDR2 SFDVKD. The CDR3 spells CATSGTGGYYGYTF. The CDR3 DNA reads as TGTGCCACCAGCGGGACAGGGGGCTACTATGGCTACACCTTC.

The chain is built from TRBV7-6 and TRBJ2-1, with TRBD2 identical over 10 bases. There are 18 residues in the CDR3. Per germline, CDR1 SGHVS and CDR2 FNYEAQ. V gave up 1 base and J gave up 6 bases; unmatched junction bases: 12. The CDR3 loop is CASSLGTIAGGQTNEQFF. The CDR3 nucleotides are TGTGCCAGCAGCTTAGGAACGATAGCGGGAGGCCAGACCAATGAGCAGTTCTTC.

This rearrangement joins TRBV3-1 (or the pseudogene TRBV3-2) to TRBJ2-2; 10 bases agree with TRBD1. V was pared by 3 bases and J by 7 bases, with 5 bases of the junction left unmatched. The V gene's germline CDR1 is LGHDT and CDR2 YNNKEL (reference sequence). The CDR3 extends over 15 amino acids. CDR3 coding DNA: TGTGCCAGCAGCCAGACAGGGGGCTCGGTCGGGGAGCTGTTTTTT. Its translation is CASSQTGGSVGELFF.

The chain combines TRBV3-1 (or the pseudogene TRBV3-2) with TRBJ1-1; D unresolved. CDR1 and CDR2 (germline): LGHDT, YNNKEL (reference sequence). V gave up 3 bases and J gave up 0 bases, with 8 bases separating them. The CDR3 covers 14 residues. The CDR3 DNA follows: TGTGCCAGCAGCCACGGTAACCTGAACACTGAAGCTTTCTTT. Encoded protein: CASSHGNLNTEAFF.